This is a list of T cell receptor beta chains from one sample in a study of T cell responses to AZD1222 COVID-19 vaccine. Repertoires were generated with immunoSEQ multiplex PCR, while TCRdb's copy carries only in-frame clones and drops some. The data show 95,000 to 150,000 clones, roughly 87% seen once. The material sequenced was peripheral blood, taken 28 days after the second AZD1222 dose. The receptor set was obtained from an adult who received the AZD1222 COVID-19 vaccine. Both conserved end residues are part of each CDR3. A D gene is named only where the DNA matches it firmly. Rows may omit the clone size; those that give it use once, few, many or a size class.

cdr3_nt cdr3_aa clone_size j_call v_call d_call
TGTGCCAGCAGTTGGGGGACGGTGAACACCGGGGAGCTGTTTTTT CASSWGTVNTGELFF . TRBJ2-2 TRBV5-8 .
TGCGCCAGCAGAATAGAGGAACGCTCCTATAATTCACCCCTCCACTTT CASRIEERSYNSPLHF . TRBJ1-6 TRBV4-1 .
TGTGCCAGCAGCCAAGATATCGAGCGGGGGGGCCCAGAGACCCAGTACTTC CASSQDIERGGPETQYF . TRBJ2-5 TRBV4-2 TRBD2
TGCGCCAGCAGCGTATCCCCCGGCGAAGTTGGCTACACCTTC CASSVSPGEVGYTF . TRBJ1-2 TRBV5-1 .
TGTGCCAGTAGTGCCGAGGGCAGGGTGGTCTATGGCTACACCTTC CASSAEGRVVYGYTF . TRBJ1-2 TRBV19 .
TGTGCCAGCAGCTTGACAGGGGGCAAGCAGCCCCAGCATTTT CASSLTGGKQPQHF . TRBJ1-5 TRBV7-9 TRBD1
TGTGCCACCAGCATTTGGGACAGGGGGCTTTATAGCAATCAGCCCCAGCATTTT CATSIWDRGLYSNQPQHF . TRBJ1-5 TRBV15 TRBD1
TGTGCCAGCAGCGTTGATTGGGGGGAGCAGTACTTC CASSVDWGEQYF . TRBJ2-7 TRBV5-5 .
TGTGCCAGCAGTGAGGATCGGGGGGCCGGTCAGCCCCAGCATTTT CASSEDRGAGQPQHF . TRBJ1-5 TRBV2 .
TGTGCCAGCAGGCGGGACAGGGGGCCGAACAATGAGCAGTTCTTC CASRRDRGPNNEQFF once TRBJ2-1 TRBV2 TRBD1
TGCAGCGTTGAACCCCCAGACTCCTACAATGAGCAGTTCTTC CSVEPPDSYNEQFF . TRBJ2-1 TRBV29-1 .
TGTGCCAGCAGCTCGGGACAGACTAACTATGGCTACACCTTC CASSSGQTNYGYTF . TRBJ1-2 TRBV7-9 TRBD1
TGTGCCAGCAGTTTCTCCGACAGGGCGTCTGAAGCTTTCTTT CASSFSDRASEAFF . TRBJ1-1 TRBV27 TRBD1
TGTGCCAGCAGCGTAGTGGGGGACTTGAACACTGAAGCTTTCTTT CASSVVGDLNTEAFF . TRBJ1-1 TRBV9 .
TGCGCCAGCAGCTTTACTACAGGGGTTGGAGACTATGGCTACACCTTC CASSFTTGVGDYGYTF once TRBJ1-2 TRBV5-1 TRBD1
TGTGCCAGCAGTCGACAGGGCCATGAGCAGTTCTTC CASSRQGHEQFF . TRBJ2-1 TRBV6-2/TRBV6-3 TRBD1
TGTGCCAGCAGCCAAGCGACACCATATGCAAACACCATATATTTT CASSQATPYANTIYF . TRBJ1-3 TRBV3-1/TRBV3-2 .
TGTGCCAGCTTTTTGGGGGGGGCCACAGATACGCAGTATTTT CASFLGGATDTQYF . TRBJ2-3 TRBV6-5 .
TGCGCCAGCAGCCTGTGGGGACAGAATAATTCACCCCTCCACTTT CASSLWGQNNSPLHF . TRBJ1-6 TRBV4-1 TRBD1
TGTGCCAGCAGCGGAAATAGCAATCAGCCCCAGCATTTT CASSGNSNQPQHF . TRBJ1-5 TRBV9 .
TGTGCCAGCAGTGACTCTGATAGTCGGGCTTTCTTT CASSDSDSRAFF . TRBJ1-1 TRBV6-4 .
TGTGCCAGCAATAAAGGGACAGACCTACCTCCGATCTTT CASNKGTDLPPIF . TRBJ1-1 TRBV2 TRBD1
TGTGCCAGCATCAAGTCGAGGAGTGAAGCTTTCTTT CASIKSRSEAFF . TRBJ1-1 TRBV6-5 .
TGTGCCAGCAGCCCGGGGTCTTCAAGGTATTCACCCCTCCACTTT CASSPGSSRYSPLHF . TRBJ1-6 TRBV13 .
TGTGCCAGCAGCCAAGGCCAGTTCCCATCGGCCCAGCATTTT CASSQGQFPSAQHF . TRBJ1-5 TRBV4-2 .
TGTGCCAGCAGCTTCCGGGACAGGGTATCTGAAGCTTTCTTT CASSFRDRVSEAFF . TRBJ1-1 TRBV7-9 TRBD1
TGTGCCAGCAGTCGACCGGGTGGTGGGAACACTGAAGCTTTCTTT CASSRPGGGNTEAFF . TRBJ1-1 TRBV28 .
TGTGCCAGCACCCTGAGAACAGGGCGGGGCAATCAGCCCCAGCATTTT CASTLRTGRGNQPQHF . TRBJ1-5 TRBV5-6 .
TGCGCCAGCAGCTTGTTAGGGGGCGCGTCCATTAATTCACCCCTCCACTTT CASSLLGGASINSPLHF . TRBJ1-6 TRBV5-1 TRBD1
TGTGCCAGCAGCCCGGAACTTAGCAATCAGCCCCAGCATTTT CASSPELSNQPQHF few TRBJ1-5 TRBV7-2 .
TGTGCCAGCAGCTTACTCGTAGCGGGTGGAGGCTACACCTTC CASSLLVAGGGYTF . TRBJ1-2 TRBV7-9 .
TGTGCCAGCAGCCCACCTGGGTCCGGGAATTCACCCCTCCACTTT CASSPPGSGNSPLHF . TRBJ1-6 TRBV11-2 .